The next 30 T cell receptor beta chains were all read from a single sample in a study of identical twins. TCRdb independently ran MiXCR on the 5' RACE reads; one entry per CDR3 protein. Of some 440,000 distinct CDR3 sequences in the sample, 20% to 25% were seen once. The same sample was also studied in work on T cells expressing NK-cell markers.

Input material: CD4+ T cells sorted from blood. Receptor source: a woman aged 18-29 years in good health.

This clonotype has more than one count but fewer than ten. The chain has TRBV12-3 or TRBV12-4 and TRBJ1-1; D call uncertain. V gave up 6 bases and J gave up 3 bases, with 8 bases separating them. The CDR3 consists of 12 residues. CDR3 protein: CASRFRDTEAFF. CDR3 DNA: TGTGCCAGCAGGTTCCGGGACACTGAAGCTTTCTTT.

This clonotype has more than one count but fewer than ten. The chain joins TRBV21-1 to TRBJ2-1; no DNA check was done on the table's D call, TRBD2. TRBV21-1 is annotated as a pseudogene. There are 13 residues in the CDR3. CDR3 nucleotides: TGTGCCAGACAGGGACTTTCCTACAATGAGCAGTTCTTC. This translates into CARQGLSYNEQFF.

The genes are TRBV30 and TRBJ1-2; a weak D match, TRBD1 (6 bases). The CDR3 covers 13 residues. The germline V gene encodes CDR1 GTSNPN and CDR2 SVGIG (reference sequence). Trimming stripped 0 bases from V and 2 bases from J, with 7 bases between. As DNA, the CDR3 is TGTGCCTGGAGTGTAGGGACAAACTATGGCTACACCTTC. Its translation: CAWSVGTNYGYTF.

This clonotype showed up many times. The CDR3 is CASSPLWGTENSPLHF. In DNA, the CDR3 is TGTGCCAGCAGCCCATTGTGGGGGACGGAAAATTCACCCCTCCACTTT. J is TRBJ1-6 and V is TRBV7-6, with D tentatively TRBD1 (5 bases). Germline CDR1 and CDR2: SGHVS and FNYEAQ. Trimming cost V 5 bases and J 7 bases, with 18 bases left between them. CDR3 length: 16 residues.

The table lists this clonotype with a count of one. V and J are TRBV3-1 and TRBJ2-2; the D gene is possibly TRBD2 (5 bases). The germline V gene encodes CDR1 LGHDT and CDR2 YNNKEL (reference sequence). The CDR3 spans 13 residues. V lost 1 base to trimming and J lost 6 bases, with 6 bases between them. Here the CDR3 DNA reads TGTGCCAGCAGCCAAGCGGGATCCGGGGAGCTGTTTTTT. Translated, it gives CASSQAGSGELFF.

By sample share, this clonotype is medium-sized. The V call is TRBV20-1, the J call TRBJ2-1; 8 bases align to TRBD2. Germline V gives CDR1 DFQATT, CDR2 SNEGSKA (reference sequence). The CDR3 has 13 amino acids. V shed 6 bases, J shed 4 bases, and the junction held 5 bases outside the gene matches. CDR3 DNA sequence: TGCAGTGCCCAAGCGGGGGCTTACAATGAGCAGTTCTTC. It encodes CSAQAGAYNEQFF.

There are a few counts of this clonotype. The chain couples TRBV10-3 to TRBJ2-3; the D call may be TRBD1 or TRBD2 (5 bases each). The length of the CDR3 is 21 residues. Germline-derived CDR1 and CDR2 are ENHRY and SYGVKD. Trimming took 3 bases from V and 2 from J, leaving 30 bases between them. The CDR3: CAISDWNRPTSRRSDTDTQYF. The CDR3 DNA follows: TGTGCCATCAGTGATTGGAACAGGCCGACGTCCCGGAGGTCAGACACAGATACGCAGTATTTT.

This chain joins TRBV15 and TRBJ1-1, with D perhaps matching TRBD1 (6 bases). Trimming removed 0 bases at V and 6 bases at J, with 14 bases between. Germline V gene data show CDR1 as LNHNV and CDR2 as YYDKDF (reference sequence). The CDR3 extends over 15 amino acids. The CDR3 nucleotides read TGTGCCACCAGCAGAGATTGGGGAGGGGGTCCTGAAGCTTTCTTT. As protein: CATSRDWGGGPEAFF.

The chain combines TRBV6-2 or TRBV6-3 with TRBJ2-5, with D hard to call. Trimming removed 2 bases at V and 2 bases at J, with 6 bases between. The CDR3 loop spans 13 amino acids. Germline CDR1 and CDR2: MNHEY and SVGEGT. The CDR3 loop is CASSYPPQETQYF. The CDR3, as DNA: TGTGCCAGCAGTTACCCCCCACAAGAGACCCAGTACTTC.

This clonotype was seen a few times. The chain is built from TRBV20-1 and TRBJ2-7, with 7 bases lining up with TRBD1. V dropped 4 bases and J dropped 4; count of bases not matched to a gene: 7. This CDR3 contains 13 residues. Germline loops: CDR1 DFQATT, CDR2 SNEGSKA (reference sequence). The CDR3 reads CSAISDRVYEQYF. The CDR3, as DNA: TGCAGTGCTATAAGTGACAGGGTTTACGAGCAGTACTTC.

This clonotype has only a few counts. The rearrangement links TRBV7-9 to TRBJ1-6; D unclear. CDR1 is SEHNR and CDR2 is FQNEAQ in the germline V gene (reference sequence). V was clipped by 5 bases and J by 1 base, with 9 bases between them. The CDR3 length is 15 residues. In nucleotides, the CDR3 is TGTGCCAGCAGCCCGTCGGGGTCCTATAATTCACCCCTCCACTTT. It yields the protein CASSPSGSYNSPLHF.

This clonotype came up a few times. The rearrangement uses TRBV5-5 and TRBJ2-5; D is tentatively TRBD1 or TRBD2 (5 bases each). This CDR3 comprises 14 residues. V shed 4 bases and J shed 1 base, with 11 bases lying between them. The germline gives CDR1 SGHKS, CDR2 YYEKEE (reference sequence). CDR3 sequence: CASSQTGAQETQYF. DNA of the CDR3: TGTGCCAGCAGCCAGACCGGGGCCCAAGAGACCCAGTACTTC.

The V gene is TRBV28, the J gene TRBJ2-1; no definite D call. This CDR3 has 16 amino acids. In germline, CDR1 is MDHEN, CDR2 SYDVKM. V was shortened by 3 bases and J by 6 bases, with 18 bases between the two germline ends. For the CDR3, the DNA is TGTGCCAGCAGTTTCGGTGGGTTCGGCACTGGCAATGAGCAGTTCTTC. Translating it yields CASSFGGFGTGNEQFF.

This clonotype was observed a few times. The chain uses TRBV5-1 and TRBJ2-4; weak D call: TRBD1 (5 bases). The CDR3 is 13 residues long. Per germline, CDR1 SGHRS and CDR2 YFSETQ. Trimming removed 4 bases at V and 8 bases at J, with 13 bases between. CDR3 sequence reads: CASSAQGLDIQYF. The CDR3 nucleotides read TGCGCCAGCAGCGCGCAGGGATTGGACATTCAGTACTTC.

This clonotype was recorded many times. This chain connects TRBV6-5 to TRBJ1-2; 7 bases map to TRBD1. Trimming cost V 0 bases and J 4 bases; bases outside gene matches: 5. Germline CDR1 MNHEY, CDR2 SVGAGI. This CDR3 contains 15 residues. The CDR3 sequence: CASSYSTGTVYGYTF. For the CDR3, the DNA is TGTGCCAGCAGTTACTCGACCGGGACAGTCTATGGCTACACCTTC.

V usage is TRBV7-9 and J usage is TRBJ2-5; D might be TRBD1 (6 bases). Trimming stripped 5 bases from V and 7 bases from J, with 17 bases between. Germline values: CDR1 SEHNR, CDR2 FQNEAQ (reference sequence). This CDR3 spans 14 amino acids. CDR3 protein: CASSPGAVRGTQYF. The CDR3 coding sequence is TGTGCCAGCAGCCCTGGTGCAGTCAGGGGGACCCAGTACTTC.

This clonotype was recorded at least ten times. The CDR3 DNA sequence: TGCAGTGCCACCCGGGGACAGGGGAACCCCTCCTATAATTCACCCCTCCACTTT. This encodes CSATRGQGNPSYNSPLHF. The rearrangement uses TRBV20-1 and TRBJ1-6; 10 bases line up with TRBD1. Germline values: CDR1 DFQATT, CDR2 SNEGSKA (reference sequence). CDR3 size: 18 residues. The V and J ends lost 6 bases and 0 bases, in that order; junction bases with no gene match: 11.

V and J are TRBV5-1 and TRBJ1-4; D not resolved. V lost 2 bases and J lost 5, with 7 bases in between. Germline V CDR1 and CDR2: SGHRS, YFSETQ. The CDR3 contains 13 residues. The CDR3 region is CASSLGQNEKLFF. The CDR3 DNA reads as TGCGCCAGCAGCTTAGGTCAGAATGAAAAACTGTTTTTT.

This clonotype has only a few counts. Sequence at one end of the junction differs from germline and may be a read error. V and J are TRBV7-7 and TRBJ2-5; TRBD1 aligns across 9 bases. This CDR3 contains 15 residues. Germline CDR1 is SSHAT and CDR2 is FNYEAQ (reference sequence). The CDR3 sequence is CASSLGGTGSETQYF. CDR3 nucleotides: TGTGCTAGCAGCTTAGGGGGGACAGGGTCCGAGACCCAGTACTTC.

In its sample, this clonotype was seen a few times. V usage is TRBV20-1 and J usage is TRBJ2-3; TRBD1 matches 7 bases. CDR1 DFQATT and CDR2 SNEGSKA come from the germline V gene (reference sequence). Unmatched junction bases numbered 6, after V lost 3 bases and J lost 0 bases. This CDR3 is 15 amino acids long. The CDR3 sequence: CSARGWGQSTDTQYF. CDR3 nucleotides: TGCAGTGCTAGGGGGTGGGGACAGAGCACAGATACGCAGTATTTT.

This chain links TRBV12-3 or TRBV12-4 with TRBJ1-4; 8 bases line up with TRBD1. V shed 9 bases, J shed 2 bases, and the junction held 11 bases outside the gene matches. The CDR3 has 16 amino acids. CDR3 in DNA: TGTGCCAGTCAATCCGGGACAGGAGCCACTAATGAAAAACTGTTTTTT. This sequence encodes CASQSGTGATNEKLFF.

The V gene is TRBV14, the J gene TRBJ2-7; D gene ambiguous. Trimming stripped 1 base from V and 4 bases from J, with 5 bases between. The germline V gene has CDR1 SGHDN and CDR2 FVKESK. The CDR3 contains 12 residues. CDR3 amino acids: CASSQGQYEQYF. In DNA form, the CDR3 reads TGTGCCAGCAGCCAAGGGCAGTACGAGCAGTACTTC. The complete variable domain, with remaining parts taken from reference TRBV14 and TRBJ2-7, reads EAGVTQFPSHSVIEKGQTVTLRCDPISGHDNLYWYRRVMGKEIKFLLHFVKESKQDESGMPNNRFLAERTGGTYSTLKVQPAELEDSGVYFCASSQGQYEQYFGPGTRLTVT.

This clonotype was counted between two and nine times. The chain joins TRBV5-1 to TRBJ1-2; possibly TRBD1 for D (5 bases). The CDR3 sequence is 14 residues long. V was trimmed by 5 bases and J by 6 bases, leaving 17 bases between them. Germline V gene lookup returns CDR1 SGHRS and CDR2 YFSETQ. For the CDR3, the DNA is TGCGCCAGCAGAAGGGTGGAGGGGAATAATGGCTACACCTTC. This gives the protein CASRRVEGNNGYTF. The whole variable domain, filled in from reference TRBV5-1 and TRBJ1-2, reads KAGVTQTPRYLIKTRGQQVTLSCSPISGHRSVSWYQQTPGQGLQFLFEYFSETQRNKGNFPGRFSGRQFSNSRSEMNVSTLELGDSALYLCASRRVEGNNGYTFGSGTRLTVV.

V usage is TRBV3-1 and J usage is TRBJ2-7; D is possibly TRBD1 (6 bases). The CDR3 is made up of 14 amino acids. The V gene lost 5 bases and the J gene lost 2 bases, with 13 bases spanning the gap. The germline V gene has CDR1 LGHDT and CDR2 YNNKEL (reference sequence). In DNA, the CDR3 is TGTGCCAGCAGCTTACAGGGCCTCACCTACGAGCAGTACTTC. Encoded protein: CASSLQGLTYEQYF.

J is TRBJ2-7 and V is TRBV6-2 or TRBV6-3; 7 positions agree with TRBD2. This CDR3 is built from 16 residues. CDR1 MNHEY and CDR2 SVGEGT come from the germline V gene. V shed 2 bases, J shed 0 bases, and the junction held 7 bases outside the gene matches. This chain's CDR3 is CASSYSLGRPSYEQYF. Written as DNA, the CDR3 is TGTGCCAGCAGTTACAGCCTCGGGAGGCCCTCCTACGAGCAGTACTTC.

The chain couples TRBV24-1 to TRBJ2-1; TRBD2 matches at 14 bases. In germline, CDR1 is KGHDR, CDR2 SFDVKD. Trimming removed 7 bases from V and 5 bases from J; junction bases left unmatched: 6. The CDR3 runs to 16 residues. The CDR3, as DNA: TGTGCCACCAGCGGAGGGACTAGCGGGAGCGACAATGAGCAGTTCTTC. Amino acid sequence: CATSGGTSGSDNEQFF.

There are a few counts of this clonotype. This chain links TRBV9 with TRBJ1-1; 7 bases fit TRBD1. The CDR3 spans 16 residues. CDR1 is SGDLS and CDR2 is YYNGEE in the germline V gene. Losses at the gene ends were 4 bases for V and 3 bases for J; bases not matched to a gene: 12. The CDR3 is CASSIGGVGGHTEAFF. CDR3 in DNA: TGTGCCAGCAGCATAGGGGGCGTTGGGGGGCACACTGAAGCTTTCTTT.

A few counts support this clonotype. The chain joins TRBV20-1 to TRBJ2-1; 9 bases agree with TRBD2. This CDR3 region has 17 residues. V was pared by 0 bases and J by 7 bases, with 13 bases of the junction left unmatched. Germline V gene sequence: CDR1 DFQATT, CDR2 SNEGSKA (reference sequence). CDR3 coding DNA: TGCAGTGCTAGAGATCCCCCGACTAGCGGTTCTTGGAATGAGCAGTTCTTC. Protein: CSARDPPTSGSWNEQFF.

In DNA form, the CDR3 reads TGTGCCAGCAGACCCCTGGCGGGGCGGCCGTTGGGTGAGCAGTTCTTC. Protein sequence: CASRPLAGRPLGEQFF. The chain joins TRBV6-1 to TRBJ2-1; possible D gene TRBD2, 6 bases. The CDR3 is 16 amino acids. The V gene lost 6 bases and the J gene lost 9 bases, with 24 bases spanning the gap. Germline V gene sequence: CDR1 MNHNS, CDR2 SASEGT.

This clonotype has a handful of counts. The chain carries TRBV4-3 and TRBJ2-1; possibly TRBD2 for D (5 bases). V dropped 2 bases and J dropped 3 bases, with 14 bases sitting between them. The CDR3 extends over 16 amino acids. Germline V gene lookup returns CDR1 LGHNA and CDR2 YSLEER. As DNA, the CDR3 is TGCGCCAGCAGCCAATCCGGACTGAGGGACTACAATGAGCAGTTCTTC. It codes for CASSQSGLRDYNEQFF.